The clone carrying this T cell receptor beta chain was seen a few times. Other DNA sequences in the same sample also yield this CDR3. Germline CDR1 SGHNT, CDR2 YYREEE (reference sequence). The CDR3 is 16 amino acids. V lost 0 bases to trimming and J lost 1 base, with 10 bases between them. This specimen belongs to a study of blood T cell repertoires in COVID-19. Across the whole study: From the United States, Italy and Spain came samples of acute and convalescent COVID-19. T cells, B-cell-depleted T cells, or PBMCs provided the cDNA or gDNA that served as material.

Original processing methods: Reference gene primer amplification gave nucleated cell count estimates. The table came from immunoSEQ multiplex PCR; TCRdb's copy has only in-frame clones and leaves some out. The DNA gave D and trimming, while V, J and clone size come from that table. The sample lists 150,000 to 200,000 clones, approximately 79% seen once, with approximately 15% in the top ten. The clonotype originates from a man aged 60-69 years with active or convalescent COVID-19. The chain has TRBV5-4 and TRBJ2-2; the D gene is possibly TRBD2 (6 bases). The material sequenced was peripheral blood. The CDR3 sequence: CASSLGGGKNTGELFF. CDR3 DNA: TGTGCCAGCAGCTTGGGGGGCGGGAAGAACACCGGGGAGCTGTTTTTT.